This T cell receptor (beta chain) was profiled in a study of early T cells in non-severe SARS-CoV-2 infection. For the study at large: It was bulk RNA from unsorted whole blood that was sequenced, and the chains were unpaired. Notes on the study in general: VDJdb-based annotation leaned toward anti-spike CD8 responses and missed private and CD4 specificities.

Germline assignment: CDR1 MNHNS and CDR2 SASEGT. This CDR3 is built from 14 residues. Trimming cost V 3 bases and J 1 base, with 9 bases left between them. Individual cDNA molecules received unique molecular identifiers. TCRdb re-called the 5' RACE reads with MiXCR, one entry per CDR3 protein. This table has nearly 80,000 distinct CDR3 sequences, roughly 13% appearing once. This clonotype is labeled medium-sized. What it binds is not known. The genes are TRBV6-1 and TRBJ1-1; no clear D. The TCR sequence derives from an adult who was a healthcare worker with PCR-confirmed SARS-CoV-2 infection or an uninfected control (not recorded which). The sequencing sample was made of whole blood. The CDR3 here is CASSDGFENTEAFF. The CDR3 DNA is TGTGCCAGCAGTGATGGGTTCGAGAACACTGAAGCTTTCTTT.